Listed below are T cell receptor beta chains from one sample, sequenced in a study of T cells after yellow fever vaccination. One entry per CDR3 protein, called by TCRdb with MiXCR from the 5' RACE reads. Among 230,000 or so distinct CDR3 sequences listed, roughly 6.3% were seen once. The source material was CD4+ T cells sorted from PBMCs, sampled on the day of the yellow fever booster vaccination. The receptors were gathered from a man aged 25-45 years who received the YFV17D yellow fever vaccine. Each CDR3 is given with its conserved first and last residue. Fields, in order: V gene, clone size, J gene, D gene, CDR3 protein, CDR3 DNA. A D gene is named only where the DNA matches it firmly. A row's size may be missing; if present it is once, few, many or a size class.

V: TRBV5-1; size: -; J: TRBJ2-7; D: TRBD2; CDR3: CASGLEKTSGKPYEQYF; DNA: TGCGCCAGCGGCTTGGAGAAGACTAGCGGCAAGCCATACGAGCAGTACTTC
V: TRBV20-1; size: -; J: TRBJ2-1; D: TRBD1; CDR3: CSAKGTGGAGGSYNEQFF; DNA: TGCAGTGCCAAAGGGACAGGGGGCGCGGGAGGGTCGTACAATGAGCAGTTCTTC
V: TRBV2; size: many; J: TRBJ2-5; D: -; CDR3: CASSEWAPTWSPRYQETQYF; DNA: TGTGCCAGCAGTGAGTGGGCGCCGACTTGGTCCCCAAGGTACCAAGAGACCCAGTACTTC
V: TRBV5-1; size: many; J: TRBJ2-1; D: TRBD2; CDR3: CASSGLGLDNEQFF; DNA: TGCGCCAGCAGCGGGCTGGGACTAGACAATGAGCAGTTCTTC
V: TRBV29-1; size: -; J: TRBJ2-1; D: TRBD2; CDR3: CSVDLTSGSYEFF; DNA: TGCAGCGTTGACCTAACTAGCGGGAGTTACGAGTTCTTC
V: TRBV11-2; size: few; J: TRBJ1-1; D: TRBD1; CDR3: CASSLDRQGAWNTEAFF; DNA: TGTGCCAGCAGCTTAGATCGTCAGGGGGCTTGGAACACTGAAGCTTTCTTT
V: TRBV18; size: few; J: TRBJ1-5; D: TRBD1; CDR3: CASSADRASNQPQHF; DNA: TGTGCCAGCTCAGCGGACAGGGCGAGCAATCAGCCCCAGCATTTT
V: TRBV7-3; size: many; J: TRBJ2-6; D: -; CDR3: CASSRQSPSGANVLTF; DNA: TGTGCCAGCAGCCGACAGAGCCCCTCTGGGGCCAACGTCCTGACTTTC
V: TRBV15; size: few; J: TRBJ2-1; D: -; CDR3: CATSRDLYEQFF; DNA: TGTGCCACCAGCAGAGATCTCTATGAGCAGTTCTTC
V: TRBV5-1; size: many; J: TRBJ2-3; D: -; CDR3: CASSLEGGRSTDTQYF; DNA: TGCGCCAGCAGCTTGGAAGGCGGGCGTTCCACAGATACGCAGTATTTT
V: TRBV6-5; size: -; J: TRBJ2-3; D: -; CDR3: CASSYTVRDTQYF; DNA: TGTGCCAGCAGTTACACCGTCCGGGATACGCAGTATTTT
V: TRBV11-3; size: -; J: TRBJ2-1; D: TRBD2; CDR3: CASSLESGRASNEQFF; DNA: TGTGCCAGCAGCTTAGAAAGCGGGAGGGCCAGTAATGAGCAGTTCTTC
V: TRBV30; size: few; J: TRBJ2-7; D: TRBD2; CDR3: CAWSVPGLAGNYEQYF; DNA: TGTGCCTGGAGTGTCCCCGGACTAGCGGGTAACTACGAGCAGTACTTC
V: TRBV28; size: -; J: TRBJ2-5; D: TRBD2; CDR3: CASSLGPGLAGGGETQYF; DNA: TGTGCCAGCAGTTTAGGCCCCGGACTAGCGGGAGGAGGAGAGACCCAGTACTTC
V: TRBV4-3; size: -; J: TRBJ2-4; D: -; CDR3: CASSQGREVYF; DNA: TGCGCCAGCAGCCAAGGCCGGGAAGTTTACTTC
V: TRBV10-3; size: -; J: TRBJ2-5; D: TRBD2; CDR3: CAIGRIGVAGGQETQYF; DNA: TGTGCCATCGGCCGCATCGGGGTAGCGGGAGGGCAAGAGACCCAGTACTTC
V: TRBV18; size: -; J: TRBJ2-7; D: -; CDR3: CASSPPTLYEQYF; DNA: TGTGCCAGCTCACCACCAACTCTCTACGAGCAGTACTTC
V: TRBV19; size: few; J: TRBJ1-5; D: -; CDR3: CASSIEGGYGNQPQHF; DNA: TGTGCCAGTAGTATAGAGGGAGGGTATGGCAATCAGCCCCAGCATTTT
V: TRBV20-1; size: many; J: TRBJ2-3; D: -; CDR3: CSALTDTQYF; DNA: TGCAGTGCTTTAACAGATACGCAGTATTTT
V: TRBV5-1; size: many; J: TRBJ2-2; D: -; CDR3: CASSPGISGAGELFF; DNA: TGCGCCAGCAGCCCCGGGATCTCAGGGGCCGGGGAGCTGTTTTTT
V: TRBV2; size: few; J: TRBJ2-1; D: TRBD2; CDR3: CASRGSAGGSLSEQFF; DNA: TGTGCCAGCAGGGGTTCGGCGGGGGGTAGTCTCTCGGAGCAGTTCTTC
V: TRBV5-1; size: many; J: TRBJ2-1; D: -; CDR3: CASSLQASSSYNEQFF; DNA: TGCGCCAGCAGCTTGCAGGCCTCAAGCTCCTACAATGAGCAGTTCTTC
V: TRBV7-2; size: few; J: TRBJ2-2; D: TRBD1; CDR3: CASSRWTGRTGELFF; DNA: TGTGCCAGCAGCCGGTGGACAGGGAGGACCGGGGAGCTGTTTTTT
V: TRBV7-2; size: many; J: TRBJ2-3; D: -; CDR3: CASSLTGWRDTQYF; DNA: TGTGCCAGCAGCTTAACAGGGTGGAGGGATACGCAGTATTTT
V: TRBV12-3/TRBV12-4; size: few; J: TRBJ1-6; D: -; CDR3: CASSLTGESPLHF; DNA: TGTGCCAGCAGCTTGACAGGTGAATCACCCCTCCACTTT
V: TRBV7-2; size: many; J: TRBJ2-1; D: -; CDR3: CASSWREFYEQFF; DNA: TGTGCCAGCAGCTGGCGGGAATTTTATGAGCAGTTCTTC
V: TRBV15; size: many; J: TRBJ2-2; D: -; CDR3: CATFGRRSGTGELFF; DNA: TGTGCCACCTTTGGCCGGAGGTCGGGCACCGGGGAGCTGTTTTTT
V: TRBV20-1; size: many; J: TRBJ2-5; D: -; CDR3: CSARAGTHGETQYF; DNA: TGCAGTGCTAGGGCAGGGACACACGGGGAGACCCAGTACTTC